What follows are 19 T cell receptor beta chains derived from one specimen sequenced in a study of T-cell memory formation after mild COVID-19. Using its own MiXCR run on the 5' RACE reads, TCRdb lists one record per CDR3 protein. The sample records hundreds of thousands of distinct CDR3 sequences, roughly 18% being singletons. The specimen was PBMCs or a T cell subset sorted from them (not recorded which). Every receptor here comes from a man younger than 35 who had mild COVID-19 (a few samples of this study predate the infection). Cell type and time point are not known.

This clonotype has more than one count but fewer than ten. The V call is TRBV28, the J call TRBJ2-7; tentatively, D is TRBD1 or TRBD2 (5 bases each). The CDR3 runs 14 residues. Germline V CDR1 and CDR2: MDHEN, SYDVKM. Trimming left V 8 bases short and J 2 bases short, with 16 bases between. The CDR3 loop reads CASRAQGATYEQYV. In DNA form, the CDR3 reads TGTGCCAGCCGCGCGCAGGGAGCAACCTACGAGCAGTACGTC.

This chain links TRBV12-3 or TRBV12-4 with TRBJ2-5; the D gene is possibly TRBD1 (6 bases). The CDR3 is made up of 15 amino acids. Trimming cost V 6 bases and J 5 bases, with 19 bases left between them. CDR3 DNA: TGTGCCAGCAGGTCCACAGGGAGTCCCTGGGAGACCCAGTACTTC. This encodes CASRSTGSPWETQYF.

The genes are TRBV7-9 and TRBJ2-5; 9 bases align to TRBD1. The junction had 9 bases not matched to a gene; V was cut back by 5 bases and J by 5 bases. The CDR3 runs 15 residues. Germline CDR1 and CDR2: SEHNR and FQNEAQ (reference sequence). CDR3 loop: CASSRTGGYWETQYF. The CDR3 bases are TGTGCCAGCAGCCGTACAGGGGGCTATTGGGAGACCCAGTACTTC.

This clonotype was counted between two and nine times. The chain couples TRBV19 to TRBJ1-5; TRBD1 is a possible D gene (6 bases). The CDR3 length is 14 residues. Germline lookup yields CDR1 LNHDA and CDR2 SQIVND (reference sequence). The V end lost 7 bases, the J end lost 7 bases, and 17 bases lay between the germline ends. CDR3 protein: CASNPEGVGQPQHF. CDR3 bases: TGTGCCAGTAACCCGGAGGGGGTAGGCCAGCCCCAGCATTTT.

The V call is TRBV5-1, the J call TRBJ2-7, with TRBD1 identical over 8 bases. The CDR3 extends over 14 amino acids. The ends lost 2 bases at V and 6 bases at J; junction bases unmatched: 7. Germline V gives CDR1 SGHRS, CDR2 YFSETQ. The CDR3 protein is CASSLRQGSVEQYV. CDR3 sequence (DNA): TGCGCCAGCAGCTTACGACAGGGGTCGGTCGAGCAGTACGTC.

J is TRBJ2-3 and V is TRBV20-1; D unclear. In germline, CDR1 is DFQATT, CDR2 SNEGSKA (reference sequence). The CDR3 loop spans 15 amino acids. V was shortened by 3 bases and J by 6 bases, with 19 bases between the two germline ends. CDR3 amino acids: CSASHGGETGDTQYF. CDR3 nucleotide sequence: TGCAGTGCTAGCCATGGCGGCGAGACTGGGGATACGCAGTATTTT.

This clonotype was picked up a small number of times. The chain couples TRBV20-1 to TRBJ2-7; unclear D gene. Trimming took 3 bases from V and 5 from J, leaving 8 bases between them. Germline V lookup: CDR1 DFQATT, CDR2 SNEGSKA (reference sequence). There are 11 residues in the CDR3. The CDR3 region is CSASPGHEQYV. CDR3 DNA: TGCAGTGCTAGTCCTGGGCACGAGCAGTACGTC.

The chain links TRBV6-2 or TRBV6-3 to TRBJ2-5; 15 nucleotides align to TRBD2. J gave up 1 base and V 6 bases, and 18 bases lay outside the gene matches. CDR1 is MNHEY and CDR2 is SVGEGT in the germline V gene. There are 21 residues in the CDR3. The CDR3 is CASSARTSGGALRFRQETQYF. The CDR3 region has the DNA TGTGCCAGCAGCGCCAGGACTAGCGGGGGGGCTCTGAGGTTCCGCCAAGAGACCCAGTACTTC.

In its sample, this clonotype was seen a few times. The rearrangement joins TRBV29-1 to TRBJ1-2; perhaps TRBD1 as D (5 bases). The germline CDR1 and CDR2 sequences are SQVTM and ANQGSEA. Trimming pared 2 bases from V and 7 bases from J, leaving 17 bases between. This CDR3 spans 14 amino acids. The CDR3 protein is CSVEPIDGARGYTF. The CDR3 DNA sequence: TGCAGCGTTGAACCGATCGATGGGGCGCGTGGCTACACCTTC.

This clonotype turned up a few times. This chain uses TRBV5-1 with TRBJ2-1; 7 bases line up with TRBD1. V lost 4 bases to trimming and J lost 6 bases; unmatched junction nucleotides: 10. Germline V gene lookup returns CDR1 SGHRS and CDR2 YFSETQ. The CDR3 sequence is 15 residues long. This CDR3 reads CASSQRTGPPNEQFF. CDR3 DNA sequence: TGCGCCAGCAGCCAGAGGACAGGACCCCCCAATGAGCAGTTCTTC.

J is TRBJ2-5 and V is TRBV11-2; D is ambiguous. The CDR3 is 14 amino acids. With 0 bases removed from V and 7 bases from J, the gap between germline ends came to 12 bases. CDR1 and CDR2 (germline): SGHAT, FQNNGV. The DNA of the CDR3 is TGTGCCAGCAGCTTAGAGGGCAGTAAGATGACCCAGTACTTC. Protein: CASSLEGSKMTQYF.

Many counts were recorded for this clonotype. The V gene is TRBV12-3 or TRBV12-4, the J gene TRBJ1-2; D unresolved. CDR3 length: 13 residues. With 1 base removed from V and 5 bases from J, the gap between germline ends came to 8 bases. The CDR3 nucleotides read TGTGCCAGCAGTTTAGGCGGTCCTTATGGCTACACCTTC. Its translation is CASSLGGPYGYTF.

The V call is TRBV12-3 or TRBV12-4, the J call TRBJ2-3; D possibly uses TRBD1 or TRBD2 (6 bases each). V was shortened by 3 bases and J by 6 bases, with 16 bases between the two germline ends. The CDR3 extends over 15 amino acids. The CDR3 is CASSFDRRDTDTQYF. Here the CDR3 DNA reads TGTGCCAGCAGTTTCGATCGGAGGGACACGGATACGCAGTATTTT.

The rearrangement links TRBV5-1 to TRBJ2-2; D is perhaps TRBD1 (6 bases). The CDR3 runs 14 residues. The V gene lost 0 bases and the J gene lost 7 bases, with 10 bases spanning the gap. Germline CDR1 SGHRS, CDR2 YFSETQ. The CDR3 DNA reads TGCGCCAGCAGCTTGGACAGGGTTAACGGGGAGCTGTTTTTT. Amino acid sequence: CASSLDRVNGELFF.

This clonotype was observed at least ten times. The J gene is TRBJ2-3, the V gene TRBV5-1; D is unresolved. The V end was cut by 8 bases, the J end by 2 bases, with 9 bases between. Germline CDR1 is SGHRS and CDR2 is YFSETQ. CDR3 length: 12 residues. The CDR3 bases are TGCGCCAGACGGACCTACACAGATACGCAGTATTTT. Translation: CARRTYTDTQYF.

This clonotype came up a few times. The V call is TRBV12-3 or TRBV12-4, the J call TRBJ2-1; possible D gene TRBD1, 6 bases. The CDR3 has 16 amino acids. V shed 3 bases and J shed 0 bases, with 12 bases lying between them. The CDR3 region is CASSFPLGASYNEQFF. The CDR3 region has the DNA TGTGCCAGCAGTTTCCCATTGGGGGCCTCCTACAATGAGCAGTTCTTC.

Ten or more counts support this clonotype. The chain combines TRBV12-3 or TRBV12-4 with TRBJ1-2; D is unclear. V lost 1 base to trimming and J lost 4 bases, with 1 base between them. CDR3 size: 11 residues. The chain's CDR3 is CASSLGYGYTF. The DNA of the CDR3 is TGTGCCAGCAGTTTAGGCTATGGCTACACCTTC.

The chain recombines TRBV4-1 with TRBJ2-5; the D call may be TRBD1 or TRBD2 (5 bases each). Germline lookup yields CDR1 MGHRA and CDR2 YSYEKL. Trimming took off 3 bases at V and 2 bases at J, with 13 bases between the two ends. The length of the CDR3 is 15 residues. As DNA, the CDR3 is TGCGCCAGCAGCCAGCTCGGGACGGCTCAAGAGACCCAGTACTTC. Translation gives CASSQLGTAQETQYF.

CDR3 in amino acids: CASKTVGGNQPQHF. Here the CDR3 DNA reads TGTGCCAGCAAAACGGTCGGGGGCAATCAGCCCCAGCATTTT. The rearrangement joins TRBV12-3 or TRBV12-4 to TRBJ1-5; D gene ambiguous. The CDR3 has 14 amino acids. The V and J ends lost 7 bases and 2 bases respectively, with 12 bases between them.